This T cell receptor beta chain was recorded in a study of beta chain features in type 1 diabetes. The whole isolated RNA underwent reverse transcription, so sequencing captured expressed TCRB transcripts. Assay: immunoSEQ multiplex PCR; the TCRdb copy retains only in-frame clones and omits some. The table has hundreds of thousands of clones, about 14% seen once. Comments on this clone: Its specificity is not known.

V was clipped by 6 bases and J by 12 bases; unmatched bases: 6. Germline CDR1 DFQATT, CDR2 SNEGSKA (reference sequence). The CDR3 contains 11 residues. Notes on the study in general: People with Type 1 diabetes carried modestly yet significantly shorter TCRB CDR3s in all four CD4+ subsets.

The sequence was obtained from a man aged 18-30 years with type 1 diabetes. The chain couples TRBV20-1 to TRBJ2-3; TRBD1 agrees at 10 bases. The specimen was naive CD4+ T cells from blood. DNA of the CDR3: TGCAGTGCGATCGACAGGGGGCCCCAGTATTTT. Its protein product is CSAIDRGPQYF.